Listed below are T cell receptor beta chains from one sample, sequenced in a study of somatic mutations in cytotoxic T cells in rheumatoid arthritis. Repertoires were generated with immunoSEQ multiplex PCR, while TCRdb's copy carries only in-frame clones and drops some. Of around 6,800 clones listed, 74% were seen once; the top ten hold more than 15%. Sequenced input: CD8+ T cells sorted from blood. Receptor source: an adult with rheumatoid arthritis. The CDR3 runs from the conserved cysteine through the conserved F or W. Fields, in order: D gene, V gene, J gene, clone size, CDR3 protein, CDR3 DNA. D genes are given only for firm matches. The size entry is marked missing in some rows and otherwise reads once, few, many or a size class.

.	TRBV4-1	TRBJ1-4	.	CASSQLKGPNEKLFF	TGCGCCAGCAGCCAATTGAAGGGGCCGAATGAAAAACTGTTTTTT
TRBD1	TRBV5-1	TRBJ2-2	.	CASSLGDRGTGELFF	TGCGCCAGCAGCTTAGGGGACAGGGGGACCGGGGAGCTGTTTTTT
TRBD2	TRBV6-1	TRBJ2-5	.	CASWEREWRETQYF	TGTGCCAGTTGGGAGCGGGAGTGGAGGGAGACCCAGTACTTC
.	TRBV28	TRBJ2-1	once	CASSAGVDEQFF	TGTGCCAGCAGTGCAGGGGTGGATGAGCAGTTCTTC
TRBD2	TRBV11-3	TRBJ2-1	.	CASSTPSGGYNEQFF	TGTGCCAGCAGCACGCCTAGCGGGGGGTACAATGAGCAGTTCTTC
.	TRBV5-4	TRBJ2-5	.	CASSGALQETQYF	TGTGCCAGCTCAGGGGCCCTACAAGAGACCCAGTACTTC
.	TRBV21-1	TRBJ1-1	few	CASSKRRSLGSLRCEAFF	TGTGCCAGCAGCAAAAGAAGGTCGTTAGGTTCCTTGAGATGTGAAGCTTTCTTT
TRBD1	TRBV27	TRBJ2-7	once	CASSSWGRQGAAYEQYF	TGTGCCAGCAGTTCGTGGGGGAGACAGGGGGCTGCCTACGAGCAGTACTTC
TRBD1	TRBV23-1	TRBJ2-7	.	CASSQRPAPGTGLHEQYF	TGCGCCAGCAGTCAAAGGCCGGCCCCCGGGACAGGCCTCCACGAGCAGTACTTC
.	TRBV7-9	TRBJ2-1	.	CASSPKLTYNEQFF	TGTGCCAGCAGCCCAAAGTTGACATACAATGAGCAGTTCTTC
TRBD1	TRBV6-5	TRBJ2-7	.	CASSRTDREYEQYF	TGTGCCAGCAGTCGCACGGACAGGGAGTACGAGCAGTACTTC
.	TRBV2	TRBJ2-3	.	CASSEGVTTDTQYF	TGTGCCAGCAGTGAAGGGGTGACGACAGATACGCAGTATTTT
.	TRBV5-1	TRBJ2-3	.	CASSLILSTDTQYF	TGCGCCAGCAGCCTTATACTTAGCACAGATACGCAGTATTTT
.	TRBV6-5	TRBJ1-3	.	CASSHDLSSGNTIYF	TGTGCCAGCAGTCATGATCTCAGCTCTGGAAACACCATATATTTT
.	TRBV7-9	TRBJ2-5	.	CASSPGGLQETQYF	TGTGCCAGCAGCCCGGGGGGCCTCCAAGAGACCCAGTACTTC
.	TRBV4-1	TRBJ2-7	.	CASSQEEGSYEQYF	TGCGCCAGCAGCCAAGAGGAGGGATCCTACGAGCAGTACTTC
TRBD1	TRBV6-6	TRBJ2-7	.	CASSSGTDYEQYF	TGTGCCAGCAGTTCCGGGACAGACTACGAGCAGTACTTC
.	TRBV5-1	TRBJ2-5	.	CASSFRDTNRETQYF	TGCGCCAGCAGCTTCCGGGACACGAATCGCGAGACCCAGTACTTC
.	TRBV6-8	TRBJ2-7	once	CASSSLRVGQEPTYEQYF	TGTGCCAGCAGTTCTCTAAGGGTAGGGCAGGAACCCACCTACGAGCAGTACTTC
.	TRBV10-2	TRBJ2-7	few	CASSVGAREQYF	TGCGCCAGCAGTGTAGGGGCGAGGGAGCAGTACTTC
.	TRBV7-3	TRBJ1-1	few	CASSLTLGAGEAFF	TGTGCCAGCAGCTTAACGTTGGGGGCGGGTGAAGCTTTCTTT
TRBD2	TRBV10-3	TRBJ2-4	.	CAISNPGASGRVAKNIQYF	TGTGCCATCAGTAACCCTGGGGCTAGCGGGAGGGTAGCCAAAAACATTCAGTACTTC
TRBD1	TRBV7-9	TRBJ2-7	.	CASSLDRADEQYF	TGTGCCAGCAGCTTGGACAGGGCGGACGAGCAGTACTTC
.	TRBV7-2	TRBJ2-3	.	CASSSPRRTDTQYF	TGTGCCAGCAGCTCCCCCAGACGGACAGATACGCAGTATTTT
.	TRBV29-1	TRBJ1-2	few	CSVEGSGNYGYTF	TGCAGCGTTGAAGGGTCGGGGAACTATGGCTACACCTTC
.	TRBV4-1	TRBJ1-6	.	CASSQRTGGNSPLHF	TGCGCCAGCAGCCAACGGACCGGGGGCAATTCACCCCTCCACTTT
.	TRBV19	TRBJ1-5	few	CASSIDSRLPQHF	TGTGCCAGTAGTATAGATTCCCGGTTGCCCCAGCATTTT
TRBD1	TRBV4-1	TRBJ2-6	.	CASSQEGTGLVGANVLTF	TGCGCCAGCAGCCAAGAGGGGACAGGCTTGGTGGGGGCCAACGTCCTGACTTTC
.	TRBV30	TRBJ2-1	once	CAWSVRGDYNEQFF	TGTGCCTGGAGTGTCCGCGGAGACTACAATGAGCAGTTCTTC
.	TRBV28	TRBJ1-5	.	CASVEQGSNQPQHF	TGTGCCAGCGTAGAACAGGGAAGCAATCAGCCCCAGCATTTT
TRBD1	TRBV11-3	TRBJ2-7	.	CASSSGGDEQYF	TGTGCCAGCAGTTCAGGGGGCGACGAGCAGTACTTC
.	TRBV27	TRBJ1-2	.	CASSSGWGYTF	TGTGCCAGCAGTAGCGGCTGGGGCTACACCTTC
TRBD2	TRBV9	TRBJ2-3	once	CASSQGGASTDTQYF	TGTGCCAGCAGCCAGGGAGGGGCCAGCACAGATACGCAGTATTTT
TRBD1	TRBV6-6	TRBJ2-7	.	CASSETGLDEQYF	TGTGCCAGCAGTGAGACAGGGCTGGACGAGCAGTACTTC
.	TRBV2	TRBJ1-6	once	CASSEFGGQPSYNSPLHF	TGTGCCAGCAGTGAATTTGGAGGACAGCCTTCCTATAATTCACCCCTCCACTTT
.	TRBV6-5	TRBJ2-2	.	CASSYSGNTGELFF	TGTGCCAGCAGTTACTCGGGGAACACCGGGGAGCTGTTTTTT
.	TRBV29-1	TRBJ2-2	once	CSVELANTGELFF	TGCAGCGTTGAACTTGCGAACACCGGGGAGCTGTTTTTT
TRBD2	TRBV29-1	TRBJ2-1	.	CSVEGLAGGYNEQFF	TGCAGCGTTGAAGGACTAGCGGGAGGCTACAATGAGCAGTTCTTC
TRBD1	TRBV11-2	TRBJ2-1	.	CASSYKPGQGAGNEQFF	TGTGCCAGCAGCTACAAACCGGGACAGGGGGCCGGAAATGAGCAGTTCTTC
.	TRBV4-1	TRBJ2-3	few	CASSQGEVPSTDTQYF	TGCGCCAGCAGCCAAGGGGAAGTCCCTAGCACAGATACGCAGTATTTT
.	TRBV5-1	TRBJ2-1	once	CASSLEDEQFF	TGCGCCAGCAGCTTGGAGGATGAGCAGTTCTTC
.	TRBV4-1	TRBJ2-1	.	CASSQAHRTASNEQFF	TGCGCCAGCAGCCAAGCTCATCGGACAGCTTCGAATGAGCAGTTCTTC
.	TRBV6-1	TRBJ1-3	.	CASSELGSSGNTIYF	TGTGCCAGCAGTGAATTGGGCAGCTCTGGAAACACCATATATTTT
.	TRBV9	TRBJ2-7	.	CASSGKDSYEQYF	TGTGCCAGCAGCGGCAAGGACAGCTACGAGCAGTACTTC
.	TRBV2	TRBJ1-2	.	CASSEDGYTF	TGTGCCAGCAGTGAAGATGGCTACACCTTC
.	TRBV11-2	TRBJ2-3	.	CASSSAGADTQYF	TGTGCCAGCAGCTCGGCAGGCGCAGATACGCAGTATTTT
.	TRBV15	TRBJ2-7	few	CATSRGMYEQYF	TGTGCCACCAGCAGAGGAATGTACGAGCAGTACTTC
.	TRBV7-9	TRBJ1-6	few	CASSSSGGENSPLHF	TGTGCCAGCAGCTCATCCGGCGGGGAAAATTCACCCCTCCACTTT
TRBD2	TRBV4-1	TRBJ2-5	few	CASSQDSTSGQQETQYF	TGCGCCAGCAGCCAAGATTCCACTAGCGGGCAACAAGAGACCCAGTACTTC
.	TRBV15	TRBJ1-1	.	CATAVGVKTEAFF	TGTGCCACCGCCGTGGGGGTCAAGACTGAAGCTTTCTTT
.	TRBV28	TRBJ1-2	.	CASSSSNSLRSDGYTF	TGTGCCAGCAGTTCAAGTAATTCGCTCCGGTCCGATGGCTACACCTTC
TRBD1	TRBV10-3	TRBJ1-5	.	CAIRQGAGSNQPQHF	TGTGCCATCAGACAGGGGGCGGGGAGCAATCAGCCCCAGCATTTT
.	TRBV11-2	TRBJ2-7	.	CASSLLDEQYF	TGTGCCAGCAGCTTATTGGACGAGCAGTACTTC
.	TRBV5-1	TRBJ1-3	.	CASSLGLQGSGNTIYF	TGCGCCAGCAGCTTGGGTCTCCAGGGCTCTGGAAACACCATATATTTT
.	TRBV10-2	TRBJ2-1	.	CASSSTDTHYNEQFF	TGCGCCAGCAGTTCGACCGATACGCATTACAATGAGCAGTTCTTC
.	TRBV30	TRBJ2-7	.	CAWSLLDYEQYF	TGTGCCTGGAGTTTATTAGACTACGAGCAGTACTTC
.	TRBV19	TRBJ1-5	few	CASSHYSNQPQHF	TGTGCCAGTAGCCATTATAGCAATCAGCCCCAGCATTTT
.	TRBV27	TRBJ2-2	.	CASSSVGGRNTGELFF	TGTGCCAGCAGTTCTGTGGGGGGACGGAACACCGGGGAGCTGTTTTTT
TRBD2	TRBV29-1	TRBJ2-3	.	CSLGTSGTDTQYF	TGCAGCTTAGGGACTAGCGGCACAGATACGCAGTATTTT